One and the same sample provided the 29 T cell receptor beta chains below, sequenced in a study of blood T cells in healthy people across ages. Sample-barcoded 5' priming and a J-beta primer mix drove a second PCR of roughly 7 to 11 cycles. Each CDR3 protein gets one entry after TCRdb re-called the 5' RACE reads with MiXCR. Of 800,000 or so distinct CDR3 sequences listed, more than 35% are singletons. The specimen sequenced was blood. The receptors stem from an elderly man in good health.

This rearrangement joins TRBV20-1 to TRBJ2-2, with D perhaps assigned TRBD1 or TRBD2 (5 bases each). Trimming removed 7 bases at V and 4 bases at J, with 22 bases between. There are 16 residues in the CDR3. Germline values: CDR1 DFQATT, CDR2 SNEGSKA (reference sequence). CDR3 DNA sequence: TGCAGTGTCCCTGCCCGAGGGGAGTCTGGCACCGGGGAGCTGTTTTTT. It specifies CSVPARGESGTGELFF.

This clonotype occurred a few times. The chain joins TRBV20-1 to TRBJ2-7, with 7 bases fitting TRBD2. The germline CDR1 and CDR2 sequences are DFQATT and SNEGSKA (reference sequence). The trim removed 3 bases at V and 2 bases at J, leaving 7 bases unmatched. The CDR3 covers 14 residues. The DNA for the CDR3 is TGCAGTGCTAGGACGGGGGAGGGCACCTACGAGCAGTACTTC. It yields the protein CSARTGEGTYEQYF.

This clonotype was seen more than once but under ten times. The V call is TRBV2, the J call TRBJ2-7, with 10 nucleotides matching TRBD2. The V gene end was trimmed by 6 bases and the J gene end by 3 bases; junction bases not matched to a gene: 5. Germline lookup yields CDR1 SNHLY and CDR2 FYNNEI. The CDR3 has 14 residues. CDR3 protein: CASRRLAGDYEQYF. As DNA, the CDR3 is TGTGCCAGCAGGAGACTAGCGGGCGACTACGAGCAGTACTTC.

This clonotype occurred a few times. The rearrangement uses TRBV20-1 and TRBJ1-5; 9 bases fit TRBD1. The trim removed 6 bases at V and 1 base at J, leaving 4 bases unmatched. The CDR3 contains 14 residues. Germline V gives CDR1 DFQATT, CDR2 SNEGSKA (reference sequence). The CDR3 here is CSAWTGESNQPQHF. The DNA of the CDR3 is TGCAGTGCCTGGACAGGGGAGAGCAATCAGCCCCAGCATTTT.

The J gene is TRBJ1-5, the V gene TRBV20-1; D ambiguous. The CDR3 totals 14 residues. V lost 1 base and J 4 bases, leaving 11 bases between the germline ends. CDR1 and CDR2 from the germline V gene are DFQATT and SNEGSKA (reference sequence). The CDR3 loop reads CSARGERPNQPQHF. The CDR3 DNA reads as TGCAGTGCTAGAGGGGAAAGGCCTAATCAGCCCCAGCATTTT.

Notes on this clonotype: This may be a read error: a much more frequent sequence differs by one nucleotide. The chain employs TRBV12-3 or TRBV12-4 and TRBJ2-4; the D gene is possibly TRBD2 (5 bases). The CDR3 consists of 15 residues. The CDR3, as DNA: TGTGCCGGCAGTTCTAGATCGGGGGCCAAAAACATTCAGTACTTC. It is translated as CAGSSRSGAKNIQYF.

The chain couples TRBV29-1 to TRBJ2-7, with a weak D call TRBD1 (6 bases). Germline CDR1 reads SQVTM; CDR2 reads ANQGSEA. Trimming shortened V by 0 bases and J by 3 bases, and 9 bases separated the two germline ends. The CDR3 is made up of 13 amino acids. The CDR3: CSVEDTQGYEQYF. DNA for the CDR3: TGCAGCGTTGAAGATACACAGGGCTACGAGCAGTACTTC.

This clonotype came up a few times. The chain uses TRBV7-8 and TRBJ2-4; TRBD1 matches at 7 bases. The V segment lost 2 bases and the J segment 15 bases; nucleotides outside the gene matches: 7. Germline CDR1 reads SGHVS; CDR2 reads FQNEAQ. The CDR3 has 12 amino acids. CDR3 residues: CASSLHTGERYF. CDR3 coding DNA: TGTGCCAGCAGCTTACATACAGGGGAGAGGTACTTC.

The rearrangement uses TRBV7-2 and TRBJ2-5; D possibly corresponds to TRBD1 (6 bases). Trimming shortened V by 5 bases and J by 4 bases, and 11 bases separated the two germline ends. This CDR3 contains 13 residues. Germline V gene sequence: CDR1 SGHTA, CDR2 FQGNSA. CDR3 bases: TGTGCCAGCAGCCCAGGGGCTATAGAGACCCAGTACTTC. Protein product: CASSPGAIETQYF. Based on the CDR3 plus reference TRBV7-2 and TRBJ2-5, the full variable domain is GAGVSQSPSNKVTEKGKDVELRCDPISGHTALYWYRQSLGQGLEFLIYFQGNSAPDKSGLPSDRFSAERTGGSVSTLTIQRTQQEDSAVYLCASSPGAIETQYFGPGTRLLVL.

CDR3 loop: CASSPTSGRASSGELFF. In DNA, the CDR3 is TGTGCCAGCAGCCCGACTAGCGGGAGGGCCAGTTCCGGGGAGCTGTTTTTT. The V and J genes are TRBV3-1 and TRBJ2-2, with 14 bases that match TRBD2. The V gene end was trimmed by 4 bases and the J gene end by 6 bases; junction bases not matched to a gene: 7. Germline assignment: CDR1 LGHDT and CDR2 YNNKEL (reference sequence). There are 17 residues in the CDR3.

The V gene is TRBV20-1, the J gene TRBJ1-4; 9 bases fit TRBD1. CDR3 length: 16 amino acids. Trimming at V came to 2 bases and at J to 8 bases, leaving 12 bases not matched to a gene. In germline, CDR1 is DFQATT, CDR2 SNEGSKA (reference sequence). CDR3 loop: CSARPSTGGWEEKLFF. The CDR3 bases are TGCAGTGCTAGACCTTCCACAGGGGGCTGGGAAGAAAAACTGTTTTTT.

This chain connects TRBV25-1 to TRBJ1-6; D might be TRBD1 (5 bases). Germline V CDR1 and CDR2: MGHDK, SYGVNS. The CDR3 is 15 residues long. V shed 2 bases and J shed 7 bases, with 12 bases lying between them. Here the CDR3 DNA reads TGTGCCAGCAGTGAAACCGGGACGACGAATTCACCCCTCCACTTT. Residues: CASSETGTTNSPLHF.

The chain uses TRBV12-3 or TRBV12-4 and TRBJ1-1; D unresolved. The CDR3 contains 12 residues. Trimming removed 1 base at V and 5 bases at J, with 5 bases between. As DNA, the CDR3 is TGTGCCAGCAGTTTAGAGGAGACTGAAGCTTTCTTT. Protein: CASSLEETEAFF.

V gene TRBV18 combines with J gene TRBJ2-6, with TRBD1 identical over 8 bases. The ends lost 3 bases at V and 0 bases at J; junction bases unmatched: 10. Germline values: CDR1 KGHSH, CDR2 LQKENI. The CDR3 covers 19 residues. CDR3 in DNA: TGTGCCAGCTCACCGAGGACAGGGTTATCTTCCTCTGGGGCCAACGTCCTGACTTTC. Amino acid sequence: CASSPRTGLSSSGANVLTF.

This clonotype was seen a few times. This rearrangement joins TRBV3-1 to TRBJ2-7; 8 bases align to TRBD2. Gene TRBJ2-5 matches the end of the DNA better, so the J call may be wrong. Looked up from germline, CDR1 is LGHDT and CDR2 is YNNKEL (reference sequence). The CDR3 sequence is 14 residues long. CDR3 protein: CASSPIAGKETQYF. CDR3 nucleotide sequence: TGTGCCAGCAGCCCCATAGCGGGGAAAGAGACCCAGTACTTC.

About this clonotype: Since a much larger clone is just one base distant, this may be a read error. V usage is TRBV21-1 and J usage is TRBJ2-5; the table's D call of TRBD2 was not tested on the DNA. TRBV21-1 is classified as a pseudogene. This CDR3 contains 14 residues. CDR3 sequence reads: CASKCGPSRETQYF. Written as DNA, the CDR3 is TGTGCCAGCAAATGCGGGCCTTCCCGGGAGACCCAGTACTTC.

This sequence joins TRBV6-2 or TRBV6-3 and TRBJ2-1, with 8 bases fitting TRBD2. V shed 5 bases and J 2 bases; nucleotides not matched to a gene: 5. Germline V gene data show CDR1 as MNHEY and CDR2 as SVGEGT. The CDR3 runs 15 residues. Written as DNA, the CDR3 is TGTGCCAGCAGTCCTACAGCGGGGGCCTACAATGAGCAGTTCTTC. Protein: CASSPTAGAYNEQFF.

This chain links TRBV4-1 with TRBJ1-4, with no clear D. The CDR3 has 18 amino acids. Trimming stripped 1 base from V and 0 bases from J, with 15 bases between. CDR1 is MGHRA and CDR2 is YSYEKL in the germline V gene. CDR3 in DNA: TGCGCCAGCAGCCAAGTCCCGACATACCAGCCAACTAATGAAAAACTGTTTTTT. Residues: CASSQVPTYQPTNEKLFF.

This clonotype has only a few counts. This chain connects TRBV5-1 to TRBJ2-3; 7 bases are a match to TRBD2. This CDR3 is built from 16 residues. The germline V gene has CDR1 SGHRS and CDR2 YFSETQ. The V gene end was trimmed by 3 bases and the J gene end by 0 bases; junction bases not matched to a gene: 7. CDR3 sequence: CASSSRAGTSTDTQYF. The CDR3 DNA reads as TGCGCCAGCAGCTCCCGAGCGGGAACAAGCACAGATACGCAGTATTTT.

V gene TRBV7-8 combines with J gene TRBJ2-3; TRBD2 matches 7 bases. V lost 4 bases, J lost 2 bases, and 9 bases stayed unmatched. The CDR3 sequence is 16 residues long. The germline V gene has CDR1 SGHVS and CDR2 FQNEAQ. The CDR3 loop is CASSSVLGLLTDTQYF. Here the CDR3 DNA reads TGTGCCAGCAGCTCCGTTTTGGGACTACTCACAGATACGCAGTATTTT.

This clonotype was detected only a few times. The chain links TRBV20-1 to TRBJ2-3; 9 bases are a match to TRBD2. CDR1 is DFQATT, CDR2 SNEGSKA, per germline (reference sequence). J lost 6 bases, V lost 3 bases, and 10 bases had no gene match. This CDR3 contains 15 residues. CDR3 bases: TGCAGTGCTAGGAGTCTAGCGGGGACCGAGGATACGCAGTATTTT. Its translation is CSARSLAGTEDTQYF.

The chain has TRBV7-2 and TRBJ1-3; D may be TRBD1 (6 bases). Germline V CDR1 and CDR2: SGHTA, FQGNSA. CDR3 length equals 16 residues. V was shortened by 5 bases and J by 0 bases, with 14 bases between the two germline ends. CDR3 sequence (DNA): TGTGCCAGCAGCACAGGACAGCGAAGCTCTGGAAACACCATATATTTT. It is translated as CASSTGQRSSGNTIYF.

The chain couples TRBV6-1 to TRBJ1-6; D is unresolved. Deletions cut 7 bases from V and 5 bases from J, with 15 bases between. Germline CDR1 and CDR2: MNHNS and SASEGT. The CDR3 runs 15 residues. CDR3 sequence: CASTRSGINNSPLHF. As DNA, the CDR3 is TGTGCCAGCACACGAAGTGGGATAAATAATTCACCCCTCCACTTT.

On this clonotype: Relative to the germline gene, one junction end is altered; a read error may explain this. This chain connects TRBV7-9 to TRBJ1-6; 7 nucleotides line up with TRBD1. There are 15 residues in the CDR3. Germline V lookup: CDR1 SEHNR, CDR2 FQNEAQ (reference sequence). CDR3 nucleotides: TGTGCCAGCAGCAAAGCGACAGGGACGGATTCACCCCCCCACTTT. As protein: CASSKATGTDSPPHF.

The table lists this clonotype with many counts. V usage is TRBV7-2 and J usage is TRBJ2-1; D gene uncertain. The CDR3 length is 14 residues. CDR1 is SGHTA and CDR2 is FQGNSA in the germline V gene. The V end lost 3 bases, the J end lost 8 bases, and 14 bases lay between the germline ends. The CDR3 DNA is TGTGCCAGCAGCTTGGAACACGGTGGCGATGAGCAGTTCTTC. Its protein is CASSLEHGGDEQFF.

CDR3 sequence reads: CATSRERRSIEQYF. DNA of the CDR3: TGTGCCACCAGCAGAGAGCGGAGATCAATCGAGCAGTACTTC. The chain recombines TRBV15 with TRBJ2-7; D remains unclear. CDR3 length: 14 amino acids. The germline gives CDR1 LNHNV, CDR2 YYDKDF (reference sequence). Trimming removed 0 bases from V and 6 bases from J, with 12 bases in between. Full variable domain (outside the CDR3, taken from reference TRBV15 and TRBJ2-7): DAMVIQNPRYQVTQFGKPVTLSCSQTLNHNVMYWYQQKSSQAPKLLFHYYDKDFNNEADTPDNFQSRRPNTSFCFLDIRSPGLGDTAMYLCATSRERRSIEQYFGPGTRLTVT.

J is TRBJ2-1 and V is TRBV20-1; D is undetermined. V lost 5 bases and J 9 bases, leaving 14 bases between the germline ends. Germline V gene lookup returns CDR1 DFQATT and CDR2 SNEGSKA (reference sequence). There are 12 residues in the CDR3. CDR3 region: CSAGPSIREQFF. The CDR3 DNA follows: TGCAGTGCTGGACCATCAATACGTGAGCAGTTCTTC.

This chain connects TRBV7-2 to TRBJ2-7; the D is unclear. The V end was cut by 5 bases, the J end by 0 bases, with 14 bases between. CDR3 length equals 15 residues. The germline CDR1 and CDR2 sequences are SGHTA and FQGNSA. The CDR3 reads CASSRQNSASYEQYF. In nucleotides, the CDR3 is TGTGCCAGCAGCCGTCAAAACAGCGCCTCCTACGAGCAGTACTTC.

The CDR3 DNA is TGTGCCAGCAGCGACGACAGGGGGCTTGACGTTGTTGGCTACGAGCAGTACTTC. Translating it yields CASSDDRGLDVVGYEQYF. V usage is TRBV9 and J usage is TRBJ2-7; 10 nucleotides line up with TRBD1. J lost 3 bases, V lost 3 bases, and 15 bases had no gene match. The CDR3 is 18 residues long. Germline CDR1 reads SGDLS; CDR2 reads YYNGEE. The variable domain in full, completed from reference TRBV9 and TRBJ2-7, reads DSGVTQTPKHLITATGQRVTLRCSPRSGDLSVYWYQQSLDQGLQFLIQYYNGEERAKGNILERFSAQQFPDLHSELNLSSLELGDSALYFCASSDDRGLDVVGYEQYFGPGTRLTVT.